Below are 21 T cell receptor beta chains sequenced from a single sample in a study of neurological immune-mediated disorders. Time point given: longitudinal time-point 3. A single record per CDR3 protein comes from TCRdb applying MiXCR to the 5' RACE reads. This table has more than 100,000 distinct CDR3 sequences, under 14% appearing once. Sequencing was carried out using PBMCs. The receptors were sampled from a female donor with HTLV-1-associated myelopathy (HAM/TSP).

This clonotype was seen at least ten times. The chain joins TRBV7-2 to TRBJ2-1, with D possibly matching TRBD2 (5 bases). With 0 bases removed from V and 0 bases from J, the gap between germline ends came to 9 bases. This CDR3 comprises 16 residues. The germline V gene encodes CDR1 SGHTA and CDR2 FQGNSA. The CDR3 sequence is CASSLAGSGSYNEQFF. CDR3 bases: TGTGCCAGCAGCTTAGCGGGGAGCGGCTCCTACAATGAGCAGTTCTTC.

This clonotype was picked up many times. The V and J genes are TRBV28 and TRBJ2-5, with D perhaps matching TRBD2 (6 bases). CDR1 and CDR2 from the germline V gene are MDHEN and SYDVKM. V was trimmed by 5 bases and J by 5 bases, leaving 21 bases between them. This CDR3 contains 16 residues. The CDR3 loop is CASSTISSGLRETQYF. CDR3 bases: TGTGCCAGCAGTACCATAAGCAGCGGGTTAAGGGAGACCCAGTACTTC.

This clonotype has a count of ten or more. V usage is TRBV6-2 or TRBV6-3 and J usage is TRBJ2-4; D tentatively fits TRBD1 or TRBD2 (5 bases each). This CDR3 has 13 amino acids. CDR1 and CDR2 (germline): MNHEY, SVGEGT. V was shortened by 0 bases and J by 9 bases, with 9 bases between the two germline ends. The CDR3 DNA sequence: TGTGCCAGCAGTTACTCTCCGGGACGCATTCAGTACTTC. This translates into CASSYSPGRIQYF.

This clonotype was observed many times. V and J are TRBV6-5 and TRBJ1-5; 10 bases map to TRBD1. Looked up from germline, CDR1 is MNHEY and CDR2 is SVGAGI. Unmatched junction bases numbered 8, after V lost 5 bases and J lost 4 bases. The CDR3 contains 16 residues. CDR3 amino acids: CASSTGTGDRNQPQHF. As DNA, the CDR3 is TGTGCCAGCAGTACAGGGACAGGGGATAGAAATCAGCCCCAGCATTTT.

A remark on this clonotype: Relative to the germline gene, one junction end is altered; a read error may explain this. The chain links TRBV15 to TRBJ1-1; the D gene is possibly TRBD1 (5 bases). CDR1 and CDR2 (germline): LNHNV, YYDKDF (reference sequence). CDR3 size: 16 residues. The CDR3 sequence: CVTSRDFNPQGTEAFF. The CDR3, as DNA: TGTGTCACCAGCAGAGATTTTAACCCTCAGGGCACTGAAGCTTTCTTT.

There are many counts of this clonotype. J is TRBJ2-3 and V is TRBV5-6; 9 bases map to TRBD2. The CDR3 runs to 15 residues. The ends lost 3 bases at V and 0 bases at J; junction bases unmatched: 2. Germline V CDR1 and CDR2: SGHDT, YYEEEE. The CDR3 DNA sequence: TGTGCCAGCAGCTCCAGCGGGGGGAGCACAGATACGCAGTATTTT. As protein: CASSSSGGSTDTQYF.

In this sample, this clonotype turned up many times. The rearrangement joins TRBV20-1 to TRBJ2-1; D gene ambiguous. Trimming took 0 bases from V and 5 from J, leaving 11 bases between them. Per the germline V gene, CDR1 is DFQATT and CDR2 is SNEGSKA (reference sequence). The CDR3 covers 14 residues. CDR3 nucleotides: TGCAGTGCTAGAGATCCGGCGCGGAACAATGAGCAGTTCTTC. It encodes CSARDPARNNEQFF.

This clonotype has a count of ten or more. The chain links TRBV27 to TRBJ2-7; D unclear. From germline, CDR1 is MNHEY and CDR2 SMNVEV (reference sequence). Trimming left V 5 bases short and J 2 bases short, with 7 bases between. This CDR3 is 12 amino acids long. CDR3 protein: CASSPRPYEQYF. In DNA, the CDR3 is TGTGCCAGCAGTCCCCGCCCCTACGAGCAGTACTTC.

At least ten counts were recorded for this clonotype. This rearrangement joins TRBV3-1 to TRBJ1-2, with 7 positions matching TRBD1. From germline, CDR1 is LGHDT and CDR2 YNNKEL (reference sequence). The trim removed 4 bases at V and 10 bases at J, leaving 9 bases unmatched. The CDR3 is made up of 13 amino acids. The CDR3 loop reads CASSPTTGRSYTF. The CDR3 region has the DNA TGTGCCAGCAGCCCCACGACAGGGCGGTCCTACACCTTC.

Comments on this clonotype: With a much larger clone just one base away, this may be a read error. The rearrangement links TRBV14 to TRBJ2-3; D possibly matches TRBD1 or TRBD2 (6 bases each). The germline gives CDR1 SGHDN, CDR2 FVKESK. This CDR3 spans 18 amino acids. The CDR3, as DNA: TGTGCCAGCAGCCGAAGAAACAGGGAACCAACTAGCACATATACGCAGTATTTT. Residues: CASSRRNREPTSTYTQYF.

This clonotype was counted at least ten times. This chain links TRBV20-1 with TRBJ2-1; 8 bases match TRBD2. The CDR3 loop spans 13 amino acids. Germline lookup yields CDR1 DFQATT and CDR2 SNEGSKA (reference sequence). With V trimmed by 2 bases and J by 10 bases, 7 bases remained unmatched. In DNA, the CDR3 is TGCAGTGCTAGAAGGAGCGGGGGCGAGGAGCAGTTCTTC. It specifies CSARRSGGEEQFF.

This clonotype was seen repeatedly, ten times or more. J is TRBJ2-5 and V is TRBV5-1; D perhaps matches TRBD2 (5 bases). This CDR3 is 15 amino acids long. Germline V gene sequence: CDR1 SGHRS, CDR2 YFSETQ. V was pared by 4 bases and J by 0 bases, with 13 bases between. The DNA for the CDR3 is TGCGCCAGCAGCCCTACCCGGGGTTACCAAGAGACCCAGTACTTC. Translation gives CASSPTRGYQETQYF.

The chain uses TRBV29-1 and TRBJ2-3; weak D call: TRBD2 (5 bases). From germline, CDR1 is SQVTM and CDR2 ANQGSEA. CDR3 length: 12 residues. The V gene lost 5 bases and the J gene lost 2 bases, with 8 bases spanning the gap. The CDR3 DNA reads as TGCAGCGTTTCCGGGGACACAGATACGCAGTATTTT. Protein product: CSVSGDTDTQYF.

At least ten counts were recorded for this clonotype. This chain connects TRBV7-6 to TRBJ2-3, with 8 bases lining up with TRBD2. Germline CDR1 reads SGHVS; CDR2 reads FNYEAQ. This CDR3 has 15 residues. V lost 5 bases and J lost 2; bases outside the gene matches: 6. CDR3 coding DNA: TGTGCCAGCAGCCAAAGCGGGGGCCACACAGATACGCAGTATTTT. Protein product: CASSQSGGHTDTQYF.

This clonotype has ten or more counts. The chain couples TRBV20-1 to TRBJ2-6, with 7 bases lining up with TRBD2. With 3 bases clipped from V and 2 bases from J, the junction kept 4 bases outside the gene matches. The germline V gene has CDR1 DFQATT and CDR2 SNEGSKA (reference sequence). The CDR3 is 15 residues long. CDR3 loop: CSARSGGTGANVLTF. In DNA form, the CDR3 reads TGCAGTGCTAGGTCGGGGGGAACTGGGGCCAACGTCCTGACTTTC.

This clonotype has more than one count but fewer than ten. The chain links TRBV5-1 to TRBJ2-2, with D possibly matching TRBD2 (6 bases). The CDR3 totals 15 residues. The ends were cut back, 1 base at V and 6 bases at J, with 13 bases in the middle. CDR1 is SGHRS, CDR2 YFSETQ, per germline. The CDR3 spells CASSLSVGGAGELFF. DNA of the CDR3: TGCGCCAGCAGCTTGTCGGTCGGAGGGGCCGGGGAGCTGTTTTTT.

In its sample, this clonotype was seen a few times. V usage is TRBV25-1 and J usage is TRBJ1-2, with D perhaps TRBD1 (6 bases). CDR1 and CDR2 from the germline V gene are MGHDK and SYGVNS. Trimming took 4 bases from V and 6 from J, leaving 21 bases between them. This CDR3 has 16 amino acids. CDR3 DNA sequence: TGTGCCAGCAGTGGACACCGAGGACAGCCCTCAAATGGCTACACCTTC. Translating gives CASSGHRGQPSNGYTF.

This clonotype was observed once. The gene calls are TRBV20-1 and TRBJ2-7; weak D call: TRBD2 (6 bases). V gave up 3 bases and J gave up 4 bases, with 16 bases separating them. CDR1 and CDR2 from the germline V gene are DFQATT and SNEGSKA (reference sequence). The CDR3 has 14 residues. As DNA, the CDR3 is TGCAGTGCTAGTAATCGGAGGGCGGGATACGAGCAGTACTTC. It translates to CSASNRRAGYEQYF.

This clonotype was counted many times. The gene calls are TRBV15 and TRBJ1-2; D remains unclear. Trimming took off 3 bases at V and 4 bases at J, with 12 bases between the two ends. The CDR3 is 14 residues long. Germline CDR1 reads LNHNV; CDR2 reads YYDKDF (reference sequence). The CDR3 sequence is CATSRERTGYGYTF. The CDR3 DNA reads TGTGCCACCAGCAGGGAAAGGACTGGCTATGGCTACACCTTC.

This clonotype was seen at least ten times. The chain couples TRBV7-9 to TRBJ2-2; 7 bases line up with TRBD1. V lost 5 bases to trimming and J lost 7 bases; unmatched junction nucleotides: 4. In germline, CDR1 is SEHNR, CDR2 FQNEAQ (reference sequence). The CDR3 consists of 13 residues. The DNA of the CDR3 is TGTGCCAGCAGCCCGGACAGGAGCGGGGAGCTGTTTTTT. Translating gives CASSPDRSGELFF.

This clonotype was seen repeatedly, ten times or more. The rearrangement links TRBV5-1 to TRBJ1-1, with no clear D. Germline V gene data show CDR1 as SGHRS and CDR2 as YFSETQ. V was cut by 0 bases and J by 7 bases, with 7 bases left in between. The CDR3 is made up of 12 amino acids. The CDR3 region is CASSLVQDEAFF. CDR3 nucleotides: TGCGCCAGCAGCTTGGTGCAGGATGAAGCTTTCTTT.